These 21 T cell receptor beta chains were all obtained from the same sample, sequenced in a study of cytomegalovirus exposure and HLA in healthy donors. With 60 Vbeta and 13 Jbeta primers, the PCR was carried out. Clones were sequenced by immunoSEQ multiplex PCR, and TCRdb holds only the in-frame ones, with some missing. The table has 200,000 or so clones, 75% to 85% seen once. Sequencing input: PBMCs. These receptors were collected from a woman younger than 30 in good health and CMV-seropositive.

This chain joins TRBV9 and TRBJ2-1; weak D call: TRBD1 (5 bases). CDR3 length: 13 amino acids. Trimming pared 2 bases from V and 3 bases from J, leaving 6 bases between. The germline gives CDR1 SGDLS, CDR2 YYNGEE. The CDR3 nucleotides are TGTGCCAGCAGCGTGACAGACTACAATGAGCAGTTCTTC. It encodes CASSVTDYNEQFF.

The chain recombines TRBV4-2 with TRBJ1-5; the D gene is possibly TRBD1 (6 bases). The germline V gene has CDR1 LGHNA and CDR2 YNFKEQ. The CDR3 extends over 17 amino acids. V was trimmed by 3 bases and J by 2 bases, leaving 17 bases between them. The CDR3 here is CASSQVVRGIRNQPQHF. The CDR3 DNA is TGTGCCAGCAGCCAGGTAGTCAGGGGCATTCGCAATCAGCCCCAGCATTTT.

The V gene is TRBV5-1, the J gene TRBJ2-3; the D gene is possibly TRBD2 (6 bases). CDR3 size: 14 residues. Trimming cost V 7 bases and J 0 bases, with 12 bases left between them. Germline V gene data show CDR1 as SGHRS and CDR2 as YFSETQ. The CDR3 coding sequence is TGCGCCAGCGGAGCGGGCCAGAGCACAGATACGCAGTATTTT. Its translation: CASGAGQSTDTQYF.

This clone was counted between two and nine times. At one of its ends the junction is not consistent with the germline gene, which may arise from a read error. DNA for the CDR3: TGTGCCAGCAGGGAAGGGGGCGGTAACTATGGCTACACCTTC. Translating gives CASREGGGNYGYTF. This rearrangement joins TRBV6-1 to TRBJ1-2, with 7 positions matching TRBD1. The CDR3 length is 14 residues. The V gene's germline CDR1 is MNHNS and CDR2 SASEGT.

The rearrangement uses TRBV5-6 and TRBJ2-5, with 7 positions matching TRBD2. V gave up 0 bases and J gave up 5 bases; unmatched junction bases: 10. The CDR3 has 16 amino acids. The germline CDR1 and CDR2 sequences are SGHDT and YYEEEE. The CDR3 DNA follows: TGTGCCAGCAGCTTGGCCGCGGGGGACCAGGCGGAGACCCAGTACTTC. It yields the protein CASSLAAGDQAETQYF. Combining the CDR3 with reference TRBV5-6 and TRBJ2-5 gives the whole variable domain DAGVTQSPTHLIKTRGQQVTLRCSPKSGHDTVSWYQQALGQGPQFIFQYYEEEERQRGNFPDRFSGHQFPNYSSELNVNALLLGDSALYLCASSLAAGDQAETQYFGPGTRLLVL.

The V gene is TRBV27, the J gene TRBJ2-5; no firm D call. The CDR3 has 14 residues. Trimming took 4 bases from V and 0 from J, leaving 9 bases between them. The V gene's germline CDR1 is MNHEY and CDR2 SMNVEV (reference sequence). The CDR3: CASSSIPNQETQYF. The DNA of the CDR3 is TGTGCCAGCAGTTCAATCCCCAACCAAGAGACCCAGTACTTC.

Written as DNA, the CDR3 is TGTGCCAGCAGTCCCGGCCTCGGGAGCACAGATACGCAGTATTTT. This codes for CASSPGLGSTDTQYF. The chain is built from TRBV9 and TRBJ2-3, with no clear D. Germline assignment: CDR1 SGDLS and CDR2 YYNGEE. The CDR3 loop spans 15 amino acids. Trimming pared 5 bases from V and 0 bases from J, leaving 13 bases between.

The V gene is TRBV4-1, the J gene TRBJ2-3; 14 bases map to TRBD2. The CDR3 runs to 17 residues. V lost 1 base, J lost 5 bases, and 5 bases stayed unmatched. Germline CDR1 and CDR2: MGHRA and YSYEKL. The CDR3 sequence: CASSQGGLAGGVDTQYF. CDR3 bases: TGCGCCAGCAGCCAAGGCGGACTAGCGGGGGGAGTAGATACGCAGTATTTT.

CDR3 in DNA: TGCGCCAGCAGCCAAGATGTGCCCGGGGCAGGGGTTATCTATGGCTACACCTTC. Protein product: CASSQDVPGAGVIYGYTF. The genes are TRBV4-1 and TRBJ1-2; D might be TRBD1 (6 bases). V dropped 0 bases and J dropped 4 bases, with 21 bases sitting between them. Looked up from germline, CDR1 is MGHRA and CDR2 is YSYEKL. The CDR3 is 18 amino acids.

J is TRBJ2-5 and V is TRBV15, with D possibly TRBD1 on 5 matching bases. This CDR3 spans 15 amino acids. V was cut by 1 base and J by 1 base, with 10 bases left in between. From germline, CDR1 is LNHNV and CDR2 YYDKDF (reference sequence). This CDR3 is CATSRGVGVQETQYF. The DNA of the CDR3 is TGTGCCACCAGCAGAGGGGTAGGGGTCCAAGAGACCCAGTACTTC.

V and J are TRBV19 and TRBJ1-1; D ambiguous. CDR3 length equals 11 residues. V was pared by 7 bases and J by 5 bases, with 8 bases between. From germline, CDR1 is LNHDA and CDR2 SQIVND (reference sequence). The CDR3 sequence is CASITGTEAFF. CDR3 bases: TGTGCCAGTATCACGGGGACTGAAGCTTTCTTT. Using reference TRBV19 and TRBJ1-1 for the parts outside the CDR3, the full variable domain is DGGITQSPKYLFRKEGQNVTLSCEQNLNHDAMYWYRQDPGQGLRLIYYSQIVNDFQKGDIAEGYSVSREKKESFPLTVTSAQKNPTAFYLCASITGTEAFFGQGTRLTVV.

The genes are TRBV7-2 and TRBJ2-5; D is unclear. Germline values: CDR1 SGHTA, CDR2 FQGNSA. V dropped 1 base and J dropped 1 base, with 4 bases sitting between them. The CDR3 has 13 amino acids. The CDR3 sequence is CASSLVRQETQYF. CDR3 DNA sequence: TGTGCCAGCAGCTTAGTTCGCCAAGAGACCCAGTACTTC.

The V and J genes are TRBV2 and TRBJ2-1; TRBD1 aligns across 7 bases. Germline trimming cut 9 bases from V and 9 bases from J; bases unmatched to any gene: 2. CDR3 length equals 10 residues. Germline V gene lookup returns CDR1 SNHLY and CDR2 FYNNEI. CDR3 protein: CASRQGEQFF. The CDR3 DNA is TGTGCCAGTCGACAGGGTGAGCAGTTCTTC.

J is TRBJ2-1 and V is TRBV2, with a weak D call TRBD2 (6 bases). V lost 5 bases, J lost 6 bases, and 11 bases lay in between. The CDR3 has 13 amino acids. Germline assignment: CDR1 SNHLY and CDR2 FYNNEI. CDR3 sequence (DNA): TGTGCCAGCAGTAGAACTAGCTTCAATGAGCAGTTCTTC. Translating it yields CASSRTSFNEQFF.

The chain links TRBV11-3 to TRBJ2-1; 15 bases match TRBD2. Losses at the gene ends were 4 bases for V and 10 bases for J; bases not matched to a gene: 8. Germline CDR1 reads SGHNT; CDR2 reads YENEEA. The CDR3 contains 16 residues. DNA for the CDR3: TGTGCCAGCAGCTACCGGACTAGCGGGGGGGCGGAGGAGCAGTTCTTC. This translates into CASSYRTSGGAEEQFF.

The V gene is TRBV7-2, the J gene TRBJ1-2; a possible D gene is TRBD1 (5 bases). Germline V lookup: CDR1 SGHTA, CDR2 FQGNSA. Trimming removed 4 bases at V and 2 bases at J, with 17 bases between. This CDR3 is built from 16 residues. The CDR3 loop reads CASSSWGGAGNYGYTF. CDR3 DNA: TGTGCCAGCAGCTCATGGGGCGGGGCGGGGAACTATGGCTACACCTTC.

The V call is TRBV4-3, the J call TRBJ1-1; D is ambiguous. Trimming cost V 1 base and J 5 bases, with 14 bases left between them. There are 15 residues in the CDR3. Germline assignment: CDR1 LGHNA and CDR2 YSLEER. The CDR3 DNA reads TGCGCCAGCAGCCAAGCGATCGCCGGTGGTACTGAAGCTTTCTTT. Translation gives CASSQAIAGGTEAFF.

For this clone: Mismatch with germline at one junction end may stem from a read error. The chain has TRBV11-3 and TRBJ2-3, with a weak D call TRBD2 (5 bases). This CDR3 spans 17 amino acids. Germline CDR1 is SGHNT and CDR2 is YENEEA. The CDR3: CASTLDPGWGSTDTQYF. In DNA, the CDR3 is TGTGCCAGCACCTTAGATCCGGGATGGGGAAGCACAGATACGCAGTATTTT.

The rearrangement uses TRBV9 and TRBJ2-5, with D possibly TRBD2 on 5 matching bases. This CDR3 comprises 16 residues. Germline lookup yields CDR1 SGDLS and CDR2 YYNGEE. V dropped 3 bases and J dropped 5 bases, with 20 bases sitting between them. The CDR3 coding sequence is TGTGCCAGCAGCGACGATACGGGAAGCCGCTCGGAGACCCAGTACTTC. Residues: CASSDDTGSRSETQYF. The complete variable domain, with remaining parts taken from reference TRBV9 and TRBJ2-5, reads DSGVTQTPKHLITATGQRVTLRCSPRSGDLSVYWYQQSLDQGLQFLIQYYNGEERAKGNILERFSAQQFPDLHSELNLSSLELGDSALYFCASSDDTGSRSETQYFGPGTRLLVL.

A note on this clone: Other DNA sequences in this specimen translate into the identical CDR3. The chain links TRBV11-3 to TRBJ2-3; no firm D call. The CDR3 has 14 amino acids. CDR1 is SGHNT and CDR2 is YENEEA in the germline V gene. V gave up 1 base and J gave up 0 bases, with 5 bases separating them. CDR3 nucleotides: TGTGCCAGCAGCTTAGGGGCGAGCACAGATACGCAGTATTTT. Its protein is CASSLGASTDTQYF.

As to this clone: This sample includes further DNA sequences coding for the same CDR3. The chain is built from TRBV5-1 and TRBJ2-3, with 7 bases aligning to TRBD2. This CDR3 comprises 14 residues. Germline V gene lookup returns CDR1 SGHRS and CDR2 YFSETQ. V was clipped by 7 bases and J by 1 base; unmatched bases: 6. The CDR3 nucleotides are TGCGCCAGCTCACTTGGGGGGGGCACAGATACGCAGTATTTT. Amino acid sequence: CASSLGGGTDTQYF.